This T cell receptor (beta chain) was profiled in a study of sequential checkpoint blockade in melanoma. Study background: Randomization was 1:1 between first-line nivolumab→ipilimumab and ipilimumab→nivolumab. After both sequences, patients received maintenance nivolumab.

Sequenced by immunoSEQ multiplex PCR; TCRdb stores in-frame clones only, minus some. Of 35,000 to 40,000 clones in the sample, roughly 89% were seen once. As to treatment: randomized to nivolumab then ipilimumab (arm A) or the reverse (arm B). No patient had prior DNA-damaging chemotherapy. CDR3 length: 11 amino acids. Germline V gene data show CDR1 as SEHNR and CDR2 as FQNEAQ (reference sequence). V was trimmed by 5 bases and J by 1 base, leaving 3 bases between them. The genes are TRBV7-9 and TRBJ2-7, with no clear D. Sample: CD8+ T cells sorted from blood (inferred from file names), taken from a patient given nivolumab and ipilimumab in sequence. The receptor comes from a human donor with melanoma. CDR3: CASSPSYEQYF. The CDR3 DNA is TGTGCCAGCAGCCCGTCCTACGAGCAGTACTTC.